This T cell receptor (beta chain) was observed in a study of T cells after yellow fever vaccination. TCRdb redid the calling of the 5' RACE reads with MiXCR, one entry per CDR3 protein. The table lists some 260,000 distinct CDR3 sequences, about 5.2% of them singletons. This CDR3 spans 15 amino acids. Germline V CDR1 and CDR2: SGHRS, YFSETQ. V gave up 2 bases and J gave up 6 bases; unmatched junction bases: 5. The specimen was CD4+ T cells sorted from PBMCs, collected on the day of the yellow fever booster vaccination. The chain links TRBV5-1 to TRBJ1-6; TRBD1 agrees at 7 bases. The source of this sequence is a man between 18 and 35 years old who received the YFV17D yellow fever vaccine. The CDR3 region is CASSLTGQTNSPLHF. The CDR3 coding sequence is TGCGCCAGCAGCTTAACGGGACAGACTAATTCACCCCTCCACTTT.